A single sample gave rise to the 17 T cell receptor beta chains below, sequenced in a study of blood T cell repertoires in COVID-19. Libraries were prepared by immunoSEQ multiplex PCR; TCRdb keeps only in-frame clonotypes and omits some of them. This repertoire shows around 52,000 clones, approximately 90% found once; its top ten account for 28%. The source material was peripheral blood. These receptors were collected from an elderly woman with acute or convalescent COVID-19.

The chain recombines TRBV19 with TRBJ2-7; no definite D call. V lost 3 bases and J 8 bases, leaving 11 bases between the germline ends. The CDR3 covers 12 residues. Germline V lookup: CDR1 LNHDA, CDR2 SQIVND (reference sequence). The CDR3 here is CASSMGSFKQYF. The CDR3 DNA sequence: TGTGCCAGTAGTATGGGCAGCTTTAAGCAGTACTTC.

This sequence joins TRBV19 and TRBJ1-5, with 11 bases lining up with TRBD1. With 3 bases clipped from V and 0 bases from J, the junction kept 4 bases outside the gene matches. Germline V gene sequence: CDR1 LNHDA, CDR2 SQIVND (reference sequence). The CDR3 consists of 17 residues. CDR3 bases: TGTGCCAGTAGTATCGGGACAGGGGGGTATAGCAATCAGCCCCAGCATTTT. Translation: CASSIGTGGYSNQPQHF.

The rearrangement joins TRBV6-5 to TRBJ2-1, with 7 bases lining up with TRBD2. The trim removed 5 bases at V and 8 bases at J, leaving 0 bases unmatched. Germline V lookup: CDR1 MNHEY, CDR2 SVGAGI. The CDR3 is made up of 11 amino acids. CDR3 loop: CASSRGDEQFF. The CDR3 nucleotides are TGTGCCAGCAGTCGGGGGGATGAGCAGTTCTTC.

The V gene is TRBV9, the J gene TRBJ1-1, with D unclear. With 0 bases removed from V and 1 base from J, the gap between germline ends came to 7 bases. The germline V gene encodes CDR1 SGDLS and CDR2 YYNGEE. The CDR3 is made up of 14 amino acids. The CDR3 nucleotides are TGTGCCAGCAGCGTAGGGCACAGGAACACTGAAGCTTTCTTT. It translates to CASSVGHRNTEAFF.

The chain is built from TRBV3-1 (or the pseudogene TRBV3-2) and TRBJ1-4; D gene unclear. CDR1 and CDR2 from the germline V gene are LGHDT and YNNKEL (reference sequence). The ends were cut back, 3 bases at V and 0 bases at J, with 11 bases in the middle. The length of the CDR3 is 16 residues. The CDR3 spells CASSQSGWSTNEKLFF. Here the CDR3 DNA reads TGTGCCAGCAGCCAGAGCGGTTGGTCAACTAATGAAAAACTGTTTTTT.

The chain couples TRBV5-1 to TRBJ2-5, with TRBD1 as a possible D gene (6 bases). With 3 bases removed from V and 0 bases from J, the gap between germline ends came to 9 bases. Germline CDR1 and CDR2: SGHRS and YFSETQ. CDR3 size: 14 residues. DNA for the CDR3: TGCGCCAGCAGCTCGTCAGGGGACCAAGAGACCCAGTACTTC. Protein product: CASSSSGDQETQYF.

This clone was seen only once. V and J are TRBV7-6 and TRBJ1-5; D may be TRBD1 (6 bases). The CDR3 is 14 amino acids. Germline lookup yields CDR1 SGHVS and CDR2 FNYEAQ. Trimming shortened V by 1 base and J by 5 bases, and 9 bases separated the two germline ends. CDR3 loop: CASSLVGGDQPQHF. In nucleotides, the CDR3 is TGTGCCAGCAGCTTAGTAGGGGGTGATCAGCCCCAGCATTTT. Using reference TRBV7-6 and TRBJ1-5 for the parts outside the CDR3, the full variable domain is GAGVSQSPRYKVTKRGQDVALRCDPISGHVSLYWYRQALGQGPEFLTYFNYEAQQDKSGLPNDRFSAERPEGSISTLTIQRTEQRDSAMYRCASSLVGGDQPQHFGDGTRLSIL.

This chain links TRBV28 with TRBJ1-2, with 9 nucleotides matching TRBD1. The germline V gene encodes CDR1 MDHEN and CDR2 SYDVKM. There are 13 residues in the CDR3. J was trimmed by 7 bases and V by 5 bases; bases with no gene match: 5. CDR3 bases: TGTGCCAGCAGTAGTCGACAGGGGGGTGGCTACACCTTC. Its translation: CASSSRQGGGYTF.

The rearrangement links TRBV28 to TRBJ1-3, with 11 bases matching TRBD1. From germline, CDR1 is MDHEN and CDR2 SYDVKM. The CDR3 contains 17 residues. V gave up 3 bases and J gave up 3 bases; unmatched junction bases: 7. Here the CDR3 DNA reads TGTGCCAGCAGTTTCCTCGGACAGGGGGCAAGTGGAAACACCATATATTTT. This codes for CASSFLGQGASGNTIYF.

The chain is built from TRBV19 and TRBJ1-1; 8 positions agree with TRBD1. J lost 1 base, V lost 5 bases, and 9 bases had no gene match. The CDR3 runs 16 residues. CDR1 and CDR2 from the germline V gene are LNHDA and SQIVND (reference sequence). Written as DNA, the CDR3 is TGTGCCAGTAGTCCCCGGACAGGGAGGGAGAACACTGAAGCTTTCTTT. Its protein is CASSPRTGRENTEAFF.

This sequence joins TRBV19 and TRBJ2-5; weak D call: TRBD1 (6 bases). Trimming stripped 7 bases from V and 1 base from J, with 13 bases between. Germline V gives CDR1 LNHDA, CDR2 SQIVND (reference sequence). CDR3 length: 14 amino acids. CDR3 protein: CASTPGQSQETQYF. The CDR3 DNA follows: TGTGCCAGTACCCCAGGACAGTCCCAAGAGACCCAGTACTTC.

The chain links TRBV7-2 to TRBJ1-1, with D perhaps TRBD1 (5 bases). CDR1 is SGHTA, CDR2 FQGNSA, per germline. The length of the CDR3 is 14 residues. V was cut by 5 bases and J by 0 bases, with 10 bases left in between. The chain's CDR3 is CASSGGVLNTEAFF. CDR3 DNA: TGTGCCAGCAGCGGGGGGGTATTGAACACTGAAGCTTTCTTT.

The CDR3 reads CASSYGGGYVGYTF. CDR3 nucleotides: TGTGCCAGCAGTTACGGGGGGGGCTATGTTGGCTACACCTTC. The V gene is TRBV6-6, the J gene TRBJ1-2, with a tentative D call TRBD1 (6 bases). Trimming shortened V by 2 bases and J by 7 bases, and 14 bases separated the two germline ends. The length of the CDR3 is 14 residues. Germline assignment: CDR1 MNHNY and CDR2 SVGAGI (reference sequence).

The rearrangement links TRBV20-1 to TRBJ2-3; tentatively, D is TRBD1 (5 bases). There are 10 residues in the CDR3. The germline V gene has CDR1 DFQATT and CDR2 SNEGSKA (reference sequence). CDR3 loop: CSAGPDTQYF. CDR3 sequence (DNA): TGCAGCGCAGGGCCAGATACGCAGTATTTT.

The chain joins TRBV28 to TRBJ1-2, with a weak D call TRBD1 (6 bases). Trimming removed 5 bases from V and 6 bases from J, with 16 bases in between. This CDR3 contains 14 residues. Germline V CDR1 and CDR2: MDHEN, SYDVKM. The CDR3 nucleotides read TGTGCCAGCAGTCCCGTCGACAGGTATCATGGCTACACCTTC. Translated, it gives CASSPVDRYHGYTF.

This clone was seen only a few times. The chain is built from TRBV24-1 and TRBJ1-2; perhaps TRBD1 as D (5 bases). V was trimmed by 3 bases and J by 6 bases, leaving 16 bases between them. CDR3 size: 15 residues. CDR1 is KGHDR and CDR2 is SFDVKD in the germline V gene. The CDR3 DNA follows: TGTGCCACCAGTGATGGGCCCGGGGGGGACCATGGCTACACCTTC. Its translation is CATSDGPGGDHGYTF.

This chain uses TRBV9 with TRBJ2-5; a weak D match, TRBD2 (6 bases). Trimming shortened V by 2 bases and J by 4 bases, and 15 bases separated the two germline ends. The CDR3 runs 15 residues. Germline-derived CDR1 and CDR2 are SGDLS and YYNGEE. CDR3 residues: CASSVRTGVGETQYF. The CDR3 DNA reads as TGTGCCAGCAGCGTCCGGACGGGGGTGGGAGAGACCCAGTACTTC. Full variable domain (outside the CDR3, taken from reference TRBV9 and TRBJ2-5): DSGVTQTPKHLITATGQRVTLRCSPRSGDLSVYWYQQSLDQGLQFLIQYYNGEERAKGNILERFSAQQFPDLHSELNLSSLELGDSALYFCASSVRTGVGETQYFGPGTRLLVL.